These 30 T cell receptor beta chains share one sample of origin, sequenced in a study of Graves' ophthalmopathy and Graves' hyperthyroidism. TCR beta CDR3 amplification used RNA transcripts. Second-round multiplex PCR came after first-round RT-PCR with HTBI primers. TCRdb fed the multiplex PCR reads into MiXCR, producing one record per CDR3 protein. The sample comprises 600,000 to 950,000 distinct CDR3 sequences, roughly 41% of which are singletons, and 44% rests with the top ten. Source material: peripheral blood. The receptors here all came from an adult man with Graves' ophthalmopathy.

The chain is built from TRBV4-1 and TRBJ1-6; possibly TRBD1 for D (5 bases). The CDR3 extends over 14 amino acids. The V and J ends lost 0 bases and 10 bases respectively, with 10 bases between them. In germline, CDR1 is MGHRA, CDR2 YSYEKL. CDR3 in amino acids: CASSQDWGDSPLHF. The CDR3 DNA is TGCGCCAGCAGCCAAGATTGGGGGGACTCACCCCTCCACTTT.

The chain uses TRBV19 and TRBJ2-7; 8 positions agree with TRBD2. Germline assignment: CDR1 LNHDA and CDR2 SQIVND (reference sequence). The CDR3 totals 13 residues. The CDR3 here is CASRSGSLYEQYF. The CDR3 nucleotides read TGTGCTAGTCGCAGCGGGAGTCTCTACGAGCAGTACTTC.

The chain links TRBV7-9 to TRBJ2-6; D possibly corresponds to TRBD2 (5 bases). CDR3 length: 16 residues. CDR1 SEHNR and CDR2 FQNEAQ come from the germline V gene (reference sequence). V lost 2 bases, J lost 2 bases, and 10 bases lay in between. The CDR3 reads CASSLIAGAGANVLTF. Here the CDR3 DNA reads TGTGCCAGCAGCTTAATAGCCGGGGCTGGGGCCAACGTCCTGACTTTC.

The chain is built from TRBV27 and TRBJ1-1; D unresolved. The CDR3 contains 12 residues. V shed 2 bases and J shed 10 bases, with 11 bases lying between them. Germline lookup yields CDR1 MNHEY and CDR2 SMNVEV (reference sequence). CDR3: CASSLRSSGAFF. The CDR3 region has the DNA TGTGCCAGCAGTTTAAGATCCTCTGGAGCTTTCTTT.

This chain links TRBV20-1 with TRBJ2-7, with TRBD2 matching 9 bases. The germline V gene encodes CDR1 DFQATT and CDR2 SNEGSKA (reference sequence). V dropped 3 bases and J dropped 2; count of bases not matched to a gene: 5. The CDR3 covers 14 residues. The CDR3 is CSASTSGSPYEQYF. CDR3 sequence (DNA): TGCAGTGCTAGTACTAGCGGGTCCCCCTACGAGCAGTACTTC.

This clonotype appeared a single time. One junction end disagrees with the germline gene, perhaps due to a read error. CDR3 region: CASSSTLGQFSNQPQHF. The CDR3 DNA follows: TGTGCCAGCAGTTCTACCCTGGGACAGTTTAGCAATCAGCCCCAGCATTTT. The V and J genes are TRBV24-1 and TRBJ1-5; 7 nucleotides agree with TRBD1. Germline CDR1 KGHDR, CDR2 SFDVKD. The CDR3 runs 17 residues.

In its sample, this clonotype was seen a few times. The chain joins TRBV7-2 to TRBJ2-7, with D perhaps TRBD2 (6 bases). The CDR3 contains 13 residues. Trimming left V 3 bases short and J 6 bases short, with 12 bases between. From germline, CDR1 is SGHTA and CDR2 FQGNSA. The CDR3 sequence is CASSLVVGGEQYF. The DNA for the CDR3 is TGTGCCAGCAGCTTGGTGGTGGGGGGCGAGCAGTACTTC.

In its sample, this clonotype was seen a few times. J is TRBJ2-5 and V is TRBV29-1; possibly TRBD2 for D (7 bases). The V end lost 4 bases, the J end lost 5 bases, and 32 bases lay between the germline ends. The CDR3 consists of 19 residues. Germline CDR1 SQVTM, CDR2 ANQGSEA. DNA for the CDR3: TGCAGCGTTGTGGGGGGGGCTCTCGGCGGGAGTGCGGTGCGGGAGACCCAGTACTTC. It encodes CSVVGGALGGSAVRETQYF. The entire variable domain, with the rest obtained from reference TRBV29-1 and TRBJ2-5, is as follows: SAVISQKPSRDICQRGTSLTIQCQVDSQVTMMFWYRQQPGQSLTLIATANQGSEATYESGFVIDKFPISRPNLTFSTLTVSNMSPEDSSIYLCSVVGGALGGSAVRETQYFGPGTRLLVL.

The sample holds a few counts of this clonotype. The V call is TRBV10-2, the J call TRBJ1-2; D perhaps matches TRBD1 (5 bases). This CDR3 has 13 residues. Trimming pared 0 bases from V and 3 bases from J, leaving 5 bases between. The V gene's germline CDR1 is WSHSY and CDR2 SAAADI. CDR3 nucleotides: TGCGCCAGCAGTGAGTCACAGGACTATGGCTACACCTTC. Translating it yields CASSESQDYGYTF.

This clonotype was counted many times. V usage is TRBV2 and J usage is TRBJ2-7; 8 bases match TRBD1. V was clipped by 4 bases and J by 2 bases; unmatched bases: 4. The CDR3 spans 14 residues. CDR1 and CDR2 (germline): SNHLY, FYNNEI. Written as DNA, the CDR3 is TGTGCCAGCAGTGTTTCACAGGGGGCCTACGAGCAGTACTTC. Amino acids: CASSVSQGAYEQYF.

To note about this clonotype: A read error is possible here, since a much larger clone lies one base away. The chain combines TRBV20-1 with TRBJ1-2, with D possibly TRBD1 on 5 matching bases. V lost 7 bases and J lost 9, with 18 bases in between. The V gene's germline CDR1 is DFQATT and CDR2 SNEGSKA (reference sequence). The CDR3 loop spans 12 amino acids. Here the CDR3 reads CSVPKGRHRYTF. CDR3 nucleotide sequence: TGCAGTGTCCCGAAGGGGCGTCATCGCTACACCTTC.

V is TRBV25-1 and J is TRBJ1-2; D gene unclear. Germline V gives CDR1 MGHDK, CDR2 SYGVNS. V lost 5 bases, J lost 8 bases, and 18 bases lay in between. CDR3 length: 14 residues. The DNA of the CDR3 is TGTGCCAGCAGTTTTTCCAGGTGGGATCTAGGCTACACCTTC. It is translated as CASSFSRWDLGYTF.

This clonotype was picked up one time. The V and J genes are TRBV7-9 and TRBJ2-5; tentative D call: TRBD2 (5 bases). The CDR3 spans 13 residues. Germline CDR1 is SEHNR and CDR2 is FQNEAQ (reference sequence). Trimming shortened V by 8 bases and J by 1 base, and 11 bases separated the two germline ends. The CDR3 sequence is CASLANTQETQYF. The CDR3 region has the DNA TGTGCCAGCTTAGCGAACACCCAAGAGACCCAGTACTTC.

This clonotype showed up many times. The V gene is TRBV10-3, the J gene TRBJ1-1; no firm D call. Trimming shortened V by 9 bases and J by 0 bases, and 14 bases separated the two germline ends. Germline CDR1 ENHRY, CDR2 SYGVKD. The CDR3 contains 14 residues. The CDR3, as DNA: TGTGCCATACCCCCCGGACTCATGAACACTGAAGCTTTCTTT. It translates to CAIPPGLMNTEAFF.

This clonotype has at least ten counts. This chain connects TRBV7-8 to TRBJ2-2; D ambiguous. Trimming removed 2 bases at V and 1 base at J, with 5 bases between. CDR1 is SGHVS, CDR2 FQNEAQ, per germline. This CDR3 comprises 14 residues. The CDR3 sequence is CASSLWQNTGELFF. The CDR3 nucleotides are TGTGCCAGCAGCTTATGGCAGAACACCGGGGAGCTGTTTTTT. The full variable domain, in which reference TRBV7-8 and TRBJ2-2 provide the parts outside the CDR3, is GAGVSQSPRYKVAKRGQDVALRCDPISGHVSLFWYQQALGQGPEFLTYFQNEAQLDKSGLPSDRFFAERPEGSVSTLKIQRTQQEDSAVYLCASSLWQNTGELFFGEGSRLTVL.

V and J are TRBV10-3 and TRBJ2-5; 13 bases match TRBD2. The CDR3 consists of 15 residues. Germline CDR1 is ENHRY and CDR2 is SYGVKD. V dropped 10 bases and J dropped 5; count of bases not matched to a gene: 10. The chain's CDR3 is CASRGLAGAWETQYF. For the CDR3, the DNA is TGTGCCAGTCGCGGACTAGCGGGGGCCTGGGAGACCCAGTACTTC.

The V and J genes are TRBV6-5 and TRBJ1-1; no firm D call. The V gene lost 10 bases and the J gene lost 8 bases, with 17 bases spanning the gap. Germline CDR1 and CDR2: MNHEY and SVGAGI. The CDR3 runs to 12 residues. CDR3 sequence (DNA): TGTGCCACCCAAGACGAGGAGTTAGAAGCTTTCTTT. It translates to CATQDEELEAFF.

This clonotype was counted at least ten times. The chain has TRBV7-2 and TRBJ2-7, with D maybe TRBD2 (7 bases). V was shortened by 2 bases and J by 7 bases, with 15 bases between the two germline ends. CDR1 and CDR2 from the germline V gene are SGHTA and FQGNSA. CDR3 length: 14 residues. In nucleotides, the CDR3 is TGTGCCAGCAGCTTACGGGGGGCCGCTAAGGAGCAGTACTTC. Protein sequence: CASSLRGAAKEQYF.

This clonotype came up many times. The chain carries TRBV29-1 and TRBJ2-7, with D hard to call. Germline V CDR1 and CDR2: SQVTM, ANQGSEA. V was shortened by 3 bases and J by 2 bases, with 8 bases between the two germline ends. The CDR3 loop spans 12 amino acids. CDR3 DNA sequence: TGCAGCGTTGATGGCGGAGCCTACGAGCAGTACTTC. It specifies CSVDGGAYEQYF.

The rearrangement uses TRBV7-2 and TRBJ2-7, with D possibly being TRBD2 (6 bases). The germline gives CDR1 SGHTA, CDR2 FQGNSA. Trimming cost V 5 bases and J 6 bases, with 17 bases left between them. The CDR3 is 14 residues long. The CDR3 DNA reads as TGTGCCAGCAGCCTCAGGAGGGATGGGGGCGAGCAGTACTTC. Amino acid sequence: CASSLRRDGGEQYF. The entire variable domain, with the rest obtained from reference TRBV7-2 and TRBJ2-7, is as follows: GAGVSQSPSNKVTEKGKDVELRCDPISGHTALYWYRQSLGQGLEFLIYFQGNSAPDKSGLPSDRFSAERTGGSVSTLTIQRTQQEDSAVYLCASSLRRDGGEQYFGPGTRLTVT.

This clonotype was seen a few times. The chain is built from TRBV5-6 and TRBJ2-7, with TRBD2 matching over 8 bases. Germline CDR1 reads SGHDT; CDR2 reads YYEEEE. The junction had 4 bases not matched to a gene; V was cut back by 0 bases and J by 2 bases. The CDR3 is 15 residues long. CDR3 sequence (DNA): TGTGCCAGCAGCTTGGGTGGCGGGAGGACCTACGAGCAGTACTTC. Amino acid sequence: CASSLGGGRTYEQYF. Full variable domain (outside the CDR3, taken from reference TRBV5-6 and TRBJ2-7): DAGVTQSPTHLIKTRGQQVTLRCSPKSGHDTVSWYQQALGQGPQFIFQYYEEEERQRGNFPDRFSGHQFPNYSSELNVNALLLGDSALYLCASSLGGGRTYEQYFGPGTRLTVT.

This clonotype has at least ten counts. This sequence joins TRBV7-2 and TRBJ1-5, with 8 bases aligning to TRBD1. V gave up 4 bases and J gave up 4 bases; unmatched junction bases: 9. The germline V gene has CDR1 SGHTA and CDR2 FQGNSA. The CDR3 contains 16 residues. This chain's CDR3 is CASSSSTGALNQPQHF. The CDR3 DNA is TGTGCCAGCAGCTCATCGACAGGGGCATTAAATCAGCCCCAGCATTTT.

This clonotype showed up many times. The chain is built from TRBV7-9 and TRBJ2-5, with TRBD1 matching 7 bases. The CDR3 is made up of 13 amino acids. J was trimmed by 3 bases and V by 5 bases; bases with no gene match: 3. CDR1 is SEHNR, CDR2 FQNEAQ, per germline (reference sequence). Here the CDR3 DNA reads TGTGCCAGCAGCCAGGGGGAAAAAGAGACCCAGTACTTC. It yields the protein CASSQGEKETQYF. The full variable domain, with the rest looked up from reference TRBV7-9 and TRBJ2-5, is DTGVSQNPRHKITKRGQNVTFRCDPISEHNRLYWYRQTLGQGPEFLTYFQNEAQLEKSRLLSDRFSAERPKGSFSTLEIQRTEQGDSAMYLCASSQGEKETQYFGPGTRLLVL.

This clonotype was found many times. The rearrangement uses TRBV7-2 and TRBJ1-1; D gene unclear. Germline CDR1 SGHTA, CDR2 FQGNSA. Trimming took off 5 bases at V and 0 bases at J, with 19 bases between the two ends. This CDR3 contains 17 residues. The CDR3 DNA follows: TGTGCCAGCAGCCGAAGCGGGGTACAGTCCATGAACACTGAAGCTTTCTTT. Encoded protein: CASSRSGVQSMNTEAFF.

This clonotype has more than one count but fewer than ten. V and J are TRBV10-3 and TRBJ1-2; perhaps TRBD1 as D (5 bases). With 10 bases removed from V and 1 base from J, the gap between germline ends came to 13 bases. CDR3 length: 13 amino acids. Looked up from germline, CDR1 is ENHRY and CDR2 is SYGVKD. The CDR3 DNA reads TGTGCCAGCAGCCGACAGTTTAACTATGGCTACACCTTC. Protein sequence: CASSRQFNYGYTF.

V usage is TRBV9 and J usage is TRBJ2-2; TRBD2 matches 8 bases. The CDR3 runs to 14 residues. V lost 6 bases to trimming and J lost 4 bases; unmatched junction nucleotides: 5. From germline, CDR1 is SGDLS and CDR2 YYNGEE. The CDR3 DNA sequence: TGTGCCAGCATGCGGAGCGGGGGCACCGGGGAGCTGTTTTTT. Translating gives CASMRSGGTGELFF.

A word on this clonotype: Germline and junction disagree at one end, which may indicate a read error. J is TRBJ2-7 and V is TRBV29-1; D is tentatively TRBD1 or TRBD2 (6 bases each). The CDR3 consists of 13 residues. The germline V gene encodes CDR1 SQVTM and CDR2 ANQGSEA. The DNA of the CDR3 is TGTGCCTGGAGACAAGGAGGGGGACACGAGCAGTACTTC. This sequence encodes CAWRQGGGHEQYF.

This clonotype was recorded a few times. The CDR3 nucleotides read TGTGCCATCAGTGAAATCGGGAGCGGGAGGAACACCGGGGAGCTGTTTTTT. It translates to CAISEIGSGRNTGELFF. The chain links TRBV10-3 to TRBJ2-2, with 8 bases matching TRBD2. The CDR3 has 17 amino acids. The V and J ends lost 3 bases and 1 base, in that order; junction bases with no gene match: 7. In germline, CDR1 is ENHRY, CDR2 SYGVKD.

As for this clonotype: This may come from a read error, since a much larger clone is one base off. V gene TRBV20-1 combines with J gene TRBJ2-5; 7 bases are shared with TRBD1. Germline V gene sequence: CDR1 DFQATT, CDR2 SNEGSKA (reference sequence). The CDR3 has 13 amino acids. Trimming at V came to 4 bases and at J to 4 bases, leaving 6 bases not matched to a gene. The CDR3, as DNA: TGCAGTGCTACACAGGGGCGGCGAGAGACCCAGTACTTC. The encoded protein is CSATQGRRETQYF.

This clonotype was counted only a few times. This rearrangement joins TRBV19 to TRBJ1-3; no clear D gene. The CDR3 extends over 14 amino acids. V was pared by 3 bases and J by 0 bases, with 6 bases between. CDR1 is LNHDA, CDR2 SQIVND, per germline (reference sequence). CDR3 residues: CASSIERSGNTIYF. CDR3 in DNA: TGTGCCAGTAGTATCGAGCGCTCTGGAAACACCATATATTTT.